The rows below give T cell receptor beta chains drawn from one sample of a study of T cells in pancreatic ductal adenocarcinoma. Sequenced by immunoSEQ multiplex PCR; TCRdb stores in-frame clones only, minus some. The table records over 90,000 clones, roughly 96% of them present only once. The source material was PBMCs. These receptors were taken from a human donor with pancreatic ductal adenocarcinoma. CDR3s include the opening cysteine and the closing phenylalanine or tryptophan. The D gene is left open where the match is weak. The size field is filled for only some rows; it gives once, few, many or a size class.

J gene	V gene	D gene	clone size	CDR3 protein	CDR3 DNA
TRBJ2-1	TRBV18	TRBD2	.	CASSPSGTSTNEQFF	TGTGCCAGCTCACCATCCGGGACTAGTACCAATGAGCAGTTCTTC
TRBJ2-1	TRBV4-1	.	.	CASTTRVYNEQFF	TGCGCCAGCACCACGAGGGTATACAATGAGCAGTTCTTC
TRBJ2-3	TRBV5-1	TRBD2	.	CASSAEPGLVTDTQYF	TGCGCCAGCAGCGCAGAGCCGGGACTAGTCACAGATACGCAGTATTTT
TRBJ2-7	TRBV28	.	.	CASSARQDHSEQYF	TGTGCCAGCAGCGCCCGACAGGATCATTCCGAGCAGTACTTC
TRBJ2-5	TRBV7-9	TRBD1	.	CASTGTGLQETQYF	TGTGCCAGCACGGGGACAGGGTTACAAGAGACCCAGTACTTC
TRBJ2-7	TRBV28	.	once	CASSSPGYEQYF	TGTGCCAGCAGTTCCCCCGGCTACGAGCAGTACTTC
TRBJ2-3	TRBV7-2	.	.	CASSRPPGEDTQYF	TGTGCCAGCAGCAGACCGCCCGGGGAGGATACGCAGTATTTT
TRBJ2-3	TRBV5-1	.	few	CASSRNPTDTQYF	TGCGCCAGCAGCCGTAATCCCACAGATACGCAGTATTTT
TRBJ2-7	TRBV28	TRBD2	.	CASSRWREVSYEQYF	TGTGCCAGCAGTCGTTGGCGGGAGGTTTCCTACGAGCAGTACTTC
TRBJ2-3	TRBV5-1	.	.	CASSLEGLLASTDTQYF	TGCGCCAGCAGCTTGGAGGGTCTCCTAGCGAGCACAGATACGCAGTATTTT
TRBJ2-3	TRBV7-9	.	.	CASSFSDTQYF	TGTGCCAGCAGCTTTAGCGATACGCAGTATTTT
TRBJ2-3	TRBV5-1	TRBD1	.	CASRGGWRDTQYF	TGCGCCAGCAGAGGGGGCTGGAGAGATACGCAGTATTTT
TRBJ2-1	TRBV19	TRBD2	.	CASSKGLAGVKREQFF	TGTGCCAGTAGTAAGGGACTAGCGGGAGTAAAGCGTGAGCAGTTCTTC
TRBJ2-6	TRBV7-3	.	.	CASSLSPSSGANVLTF	TGTGCCAGCAGCTTATCTCCGTCCTCTGGGGCCAACGTCCTGACTTTC
TRBJ1-4	TRBV6-1	.	.	CASSRVQKLFF	TGTGCCAGCAGTAGAGTGCAAAAACTGTTTTTT
TRBJ2-3	TRBV6-1	.	.	CASSDGQGGGTDTQYF	TGTGCCAGCAGTGACGGACAGGGAGGGGGCACAGATACGCAGTATTTT